Below, 31 T cell receptor beta chains from the same sample are listed, as sequenced in a study of blood T cell repertoires in COVID-19. Assay used: immunoSEQ multiplex PCR; TCRdb lists only in-frame clones, some missing. The sample lists around 200,000 clones, approximately 90% occurring once. The sequenced sample consisted of peripheral blood. The receptors shown here come from a young woman who had recovered from COVID-19.

The rearrangement links TRBV19 to TRBJ1-1; D is unresolved. CDR1 LNHDA and CDR2 SQIVND come from the germline V gene (reference sequence). The CDR3 loop spans 14 amino acids. The ends were cut back, 7 bases at V and 0 bases at J, with 12 bases in the middle. Here the CDR3 reads CASILGVMNTEAFF. CDR3 coding DNA: TGTGCCAGTATCCTGGGAGTAATGAACACTGAAGCTTTCTTT.

This clone was counted a single time. The CDR3 is CAWSQNGGYTF. The CDR3 DNA is TGTGCCTGGTCCCAGAATGGTGGCTACACCTTC. The genes are TRBV30 and TRBJ1-2; the D is unclear. Germline CDR1 GTSNPN, CDR2 SVGIG (reference sequence). CDR3 length equals 11 residues. The V end lost 5 bases, the J end lost 7 bases, and 11 bases lay between the germline ends.

The rearrangement uses TRBV27 and TRBJ2-7; TRBD2 agrees at 8 bases. CDR3 length equals 13 residues. Losses at the gene ends were 5 bases for V and 4 bases for J; bases not matched to a gene: 4. CDR1 is MNHEY and CDR2 is SMNVEV in the germline V gene (reference sequence). The CDR3 sequence: CASSPREEYEQYF. For the CDR3, the DNA is TGTGCCAGCAGTCCGCGGGAGGAATACGAGCAGTACTTC.

The chain has TRBV30 and TRBJ2-1; D remains ambiguous. This CDR3 is built from 14 residues. V lost 4 bases and J lost 1, with 11 bases in between. Germline CDR1 is GTSNPN and CDR2 is SVGIG (reference sequence). This CDR3 is CAWKTKHSYNEQFF. CDR3 sequence (DNA): TGTGCCTGGAAAACTAAGCATTCCTACAATGAGCAGTTCTTC.

This chain links TRBV6-6 with TRBJ2-4, with 11 bases lining up with TRBD1. The V gene end was trimmed by 6 bases and the J gene end by 8 bases; junction bases not matched to a gene: 9. This CDR3 comprises 15 residues. CDR1 is MNHNY and CDR2 is SVGAGI in the germline V gene (reference sequence). CDR3 nucleotides: TGTGCCAGCAGCTCTCCGGGACAGGGGGTTTACATTCAGTACTTC. Translation gives CASSSPGQGVYIQYF.

J is TRBJ2-7 and V is TRBV5-1; 9 bases agree with TRBD2. The trim removed 6 bases at V and 6 bases at J, leaving 16 bases unmatched. Looked up from germline, CDR1 is SGHRS and CDR2 is YFSETQ. The CDR3 contains 16 residues. The chain's CDR3 is CASTGLAGYGLSEQYF. The CDR3, as DNA: TGCGCCAGCACTGGCCTAGCGGGATACGGCCTCTCCGAGCAGTACTTC.

The chain is built from TRBV7-2 and TRBJ2-1; 7 bases fit TRBD2. The ends lost 4 bases at V and 9 bases at J; junction bases unmatched: 9. The CDR3 loop spans 14 amino acids. Germline CDR1 and CDR2: SGHTA and FQGNSA. Here the CDR3 DNA reads TGTGCCAGCAGCTCCGGACTAGGCGGGGTTGAGCAGTTCTTC. Residues: CASSSGLGGVEQFF.

This clone was counted a single time. V and J are TRBV9 and TRBJ2-3; 7 bases agree with TRBD2. V lost 4 bases and J lost 4; bases outside the gene matches: 9. This CDR3 comprises 15 residues. CDR1 and CDR2 (germline): SGDLS, YYNGEE. The CDR3 sequence: CASSPPGGGADTQYF. CDR3 coding DNA: TGTGCCAGCAGCCCGCCTGGGGGAGGGGCAGATACGCAGTATTTT.

The rearrangement joins TRBV11-3 to TRBJ1-1; D gene ambiguous. The germline V gene encodes CDR1 SGHNT and CDR2 YENEEA. The CDR3 is 13 amino acids. The germline V and J ends were trimmed by 5 bases and 0 bases, with 7 bases remaining between them. CDR3 loop: CASSLGMNTEAFF. CDR3 coding DNA: TGTGCCAGCAGCCTCGGGATGAACACTGAAGCTTTCTTT.

Worth noting for this clone: The same CDR3 arises from other DNA sequences in this sample as well. The DNA for the CDR3 is TGTGCCAGCAGCGTTGGGACTAGCGGGTACAATGAGCAGTTCTTC. Its translation is CASSVGTSGYNEQFF. J is TRBJ2-1 and V is TRBV9, with 12 nucleotides matching TRBD2. The CDR3 length is 15 residues. Trimming at V came to 2 bases and at J to 4 bases, leaving 1 base not matched to a gene. Germline CDR1 SGDLS, CDR2 YYNGEE.

The chain has TRBV7-3 and TRBJ2-7; tentative D call: TRBD1 (6 bases). Trimming pared 0 bases from V and 5 bases from J, leaving 8 bases between. The CDR3 contains 13 residues. Germline V gene sequence: CDR1 SGHTA, CDR2 FQGTGA. The CDR3 DNA follows: TGTGCCAGCAGCTTAACCACAGGGAACGAGCAGTACTTC. The encoded protein is CASSLTTGNEQYF.

V usage is TRBV2 and J usage is TRBJ1-1; D uncertain. CDR1 and CDR2 (germline): SNHLY, FYNNEI. Between the trimmed V and J ends, which lost 6 bases and 11 bases, there was a span of 13 bases. The CDR3 has 11 residues. This CDR3 is CASSREERAFF. DNA of the CDR3: TGTGCCAGCAGCCGTGAGGAGAGGGCTTTCTTT.

This chain links TRBV30 with TRBJ2-2; 11 nucleotides match TRBD1. The V segment lost 3 bases and the J segment 6 bases; nucleotides outside the gene matches: 6. The germline V gene encodes CDR1 GTSNPN and CDR2 SVGIG (reference sequence). This CDR3 region has 15 residues. The CDR3 DNA is TGTGCCTGGAGCGTCCCGGGACAGGGGGCCGGGGAGCTGTTTTTT. Its translation is CAWSVPGQGAGELFF.

Comment on this clone: With a much larger clone just one base away, this may be a read error. The chain couples TRBV11-2 to TRBJ2-2; the match to TRBD2 covers 14 bases. The CDR3 totals 17 residues. With 5 bases clipped from V and 4 bases from J, the junction kept 6 bases outside the gene matches. Germline CDR1 and CDR2: SGHAT and FQNNGV. The CDR3 DNA reads TGTGCCAGCAGCCAGAGGACTAGCGGGAGGATCACCGGGGAGCTGTTTTTT. Its protein is CASSQRTSGRITGELFF.

The chain employs TRBV19 and TRBJ1-5; 7 bases fit TRBD1. This CDR3 is 15 amino acids long. After removal of 7 bases from V and 0 bases from J, the junction contained 6 bases not matched to a gene. Per the germline V gene, CDR1 is LNHDA and CDR2 is SQIVND (reference sequence). The CDR3 region has the DNA TGTGCCAGTAACCCGGGGACAGCTAGCAATCAGCCCCAGCATTTT. Translated: CASNPGTASNQPQHF.

The genes are TRBV5-6 and TRBJ2-2, with D unresolved. Germline V gene lookup returns CDR1 SGHDT and CDR2 YYEEEE. CDR3 length equals 14 residues. With 2 bases removed from V and 0 bases from J, the gap between germline ends came to 5 bases. CDR3 sequence reads: CASSFLANTGELFF. In DNA form, the CDR3 reads TGTGCCAGCAGCTTTTTAGCGAACACCGGGGAGCTGTTTTTT.

Regarding this clone: The junction differs from germline at one of its ends, possibly a read error. V and J are TRBV6-2 or TRBV6-3 and TRBJ1-2; no clear D. CDR1 is MNHEY, CDR2 SVGEGT, per germline. The length of the CDR3 is 14 residues. CDR3 nucleotides: TGTGCCAGCAGTTACACCTCGGGGTTTTCGCTTGTCTCCTTC. Translating gives CASSYTSGFSLVSF.

V and J are TRBV6-2 or TRBV6-3 and TRBJ2-7, with 7 bases fitting TRBD2. The V segment lost 6 bases and the J segment 2 bases; nucleotides outside the gene matches: 10. This CDR3 has 15 amino acids. CDR1 MNHEY and CDR2 SVGEGT come from the germline V gene. The CDR3 protein is CASSSLASGTYEQYF. CDR3 bases: TGTGCCAGCAGCTCATTGGCTAGCGGTACCTACGAGCAGTACTTC.

V usage is TRBV14 and J usage is TRBJ2-2; 9 positions match TRBD1. The germline V gene encodes CDR1 SGHDN and CDR2 FVKESK. V shed 0 bases, J shed 7 bases, and the junction held 9 bases outside the gene matches. This CDR3 has 17 amino acids. In nucleotides, the CDR3 is TGTGCCAGCAGCCAAGATCTGCACAGGGGGCTAATCGGGGAGCTGTTTTTT. Protein: CASSQDLHRGLIGELFF.

This clone turned up a few times. This chain joins TRBV6-2 or TRBV6-3 and TRBJ1-2, with D tentatively TRBD1 (5 bases). Looked up from germline, CDR1 is MNHEY and CDR2 is SVGEGT. CDR3 length equals 15 residues. V shed 2 bases and J shed 8 bases, with 18 bases lying between them. CDR3 sequence reads: CASSYIGTAFYGYTF. The CDR3 DNA reads TGTGCCAGCAGTTACATCGGGACTGCCTTTTACGGCTACACCTTC.

The DNA for the CDR3 is TGCAGCGTATTAGAGGGTGATACGCAGTATTTT. Translated, it gives CSVLEGDTQYF. V gene TRBV29-1 combines with J gene TRBJ2-3, with D perhaps TRBD2 (5 bases). Trimming pared 6 bases from V and 6 bases from J, leaving 10 bases between. This CDR3 is 11 amino acids long. Germline V gene lookup returns CDR1 SQVTM and CDR2 ANQGSEA.

The V call is TRBV21-1, the J call TRBJ1-1. TRBV21-1 is noted as a pseudogene. CDR3 length: 15 amino acids. The CDR3 coding sequence is TGTGCCAGCAGCCAGGGTTGGGGAGGGAACACTGAAGCTTTCTTT. This encodes CASSQGWGGNTEAFF.

The chain links TRBV15 to TRBJ1-2; D gene uncertain. The CDR3 has 14 amino acids. The germline V and J ends were trimmed by 6 bases and 3 bases, with 14 bases remaining between them. Germline V gene lookup returns CDR1 LNHNV and CDR2 YYDKDF (reference sequence). This chain's CDR3 is CATRPDGDDYGYTF. The CDR3 DNA reads as TGTGCCACCAGACCTGACGGAGACGACTATGGCTACACCTTC.

This chain joins TRBV27 and TRBJ1-1, with TRBD1 matching over 7 bases. The V gene end was trimmed by 5 bases and the J gene end by 6 bases; junction bases not matched to a gene: 6. In germline, CDR1 is MNHEY, CDR2 SMNVEV (reference sequence). The CDR3 extends over 13 amino acids. CDR3 nucleotides: TGTGCCAGCAGTATCGCCGGGACAGCTGAAGCTTTCTTT. Residues: CASSIAGTAEAFF.

This chain joins TRBV4-3 and TRBJ2-1, with 9 bases aligning to TRBD1. This CDR3 has 16 residues. With 0 bases clipped from V and 9 bases from J, the junction kept 9 bases outside the gene matches. CDR1 LGHNA and CDR2 YSLEER come from the germline V gene. CDR3 DNA sequence: TGCGCCAGCAGCCAAGAAAGGGACAGGGACTTGGGTGAGCAGTTCTTC. This translates into CASSQERDRDLGEQFF.

The J gene is TRBJ1-1, the V gene TRBV6-5; the D gene is possibly TRBD1 (6 bases). This CDR3 region has 13 residues. Germline loops: CDR1 MNHEY, CDR2 SVGAGI. V lost 6 bases, J lost 4 bases, and 12 bases lay in between. CDR3 residues: CASRTQGITEAFF. The CDR3 DNA reads TGTGCCAGCAGGACCCAGGGGATCACTGAAGCTTTCTTT.

The chain links TRBV6-1 to TRBJ2-7, with 7 positions matching TRBD2. CDR1 and CDR2 from the germline V gene are MNHNS and SASEGT. V lost 3 bases and J lost 2; bases outside the gene matches: 10. The CDR3 is 16 amino acids. The CDR3, as DNA: TGTGCCAGCAGTGAGGGCGTTGGCGGGGGTCCCTACGAGCAGTACTTC. It codes for CASSEGVGGGPYEQYF.

The chain joins TRBV11-2 to TRBJ2-1; TRBD2 agrees at 9 bases. Germline V gene lookup returns CDR1 SGHAT and CDR2 FQNNGV. CDR3 length: 17 residues. The ends lost 1 base at V and 3 bases at J; junction bases unmatched: 7. The CDR3 loop is CASSLVGGGAFYNEQFF. The CDR3 bases are TGTGCCAGCAGCTTAGTCGGCGGGGGGGCTTTCTACAATGAGCAGTTCTTC.

This clone came up once. The chain uses TRBV4-3 and TRBJ2-7, with TRBD1 matching 8 bases. In germline, CDR1 is LGHNA, CDR2 YSLEER. This CDR3 spans 16 amino acids. The V and J ends lost 1 base and 5 bases, in that order; junction bases with no gene match: 10. The CDR3 DNA follows: TGCGCCAGCAGCCAAGGACTTGGACAGGGTGCCAACGAGCAGTACTTC. Encoded protein: CASSQGLGQGANEQYF.

The chain uses TRBV7-2 and TRBJ2-7; 7 nucleotides agree with TRBD2. This CDR3 contains 17 residues. The V segment lost 1 base and the J segment 1 base; nucleotides outside the gene matches: 10. Germline V gives CDR1 SGHTA, CDR2 FQGNSA. The CDR3 region has the DNA TGTGCCAGCAGCTTAGTGAGGGAGGGGCTGAGGTCCTACGAGCAGTACTTC. This gives the protein CASSLVREGLRSYEQYF.

This clone was counted between two and nine times. V usage is TRBV30 and J usage is TRBJ2-3; D is possibly TRBD2 (5 bases). V was pared by 8 bases and J by 6 bases, with 24 bases between. Germline CDR1 is GTSNPN and CDR2 is SVGIG (reference sequence). CDR3 size: 15 residues. The CDR3 DNA reads TGTGCCGGCTCAAAAAGCGGAATGCCTTGGGATACGCAGTATTTT. The encoded protein is CAGSKSGMPWDTQYF. The whole variable domain, filled in from reference TRBV30 and TRBJ2-3, reads SQTIHQWPATLVQPVGSPLSLECTVEGTSNPNLYWYRQAAGRGLQLLFYSVGIGQISSEVPQNLSASRPQDRQFILSSKKLLLSDSGFYLCAGSKSGMPWDTQYFGPGTRLTVL.